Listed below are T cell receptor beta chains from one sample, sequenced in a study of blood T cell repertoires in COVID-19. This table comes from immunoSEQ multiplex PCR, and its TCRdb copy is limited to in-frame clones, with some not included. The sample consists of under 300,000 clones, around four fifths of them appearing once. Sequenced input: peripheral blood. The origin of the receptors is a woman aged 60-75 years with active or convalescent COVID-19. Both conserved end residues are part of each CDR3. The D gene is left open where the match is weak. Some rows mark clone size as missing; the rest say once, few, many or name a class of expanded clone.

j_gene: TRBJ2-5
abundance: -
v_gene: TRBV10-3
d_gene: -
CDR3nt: TGTGCCATCAGCAACCAGGGGCGCGAAGAGACCCAGTACTTC
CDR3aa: CAISNQGREETQYF

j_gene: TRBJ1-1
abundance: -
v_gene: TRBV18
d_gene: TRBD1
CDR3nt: TGTGCCAGCTCACCAGGGACAGGGACCATGAACACTGAAGCTTTCTTT
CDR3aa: CASSPGTGTMNTEAFF

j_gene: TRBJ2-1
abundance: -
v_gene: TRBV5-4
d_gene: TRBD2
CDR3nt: TGTGCCAGCAGCCCAGGACTAGCGGGAGATCAAGGGGGCAATGAGCAGTTCTTC
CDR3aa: CASSPGLAGDQGGNEQFF

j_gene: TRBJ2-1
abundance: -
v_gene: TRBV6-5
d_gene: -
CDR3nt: TGTGCCAGCAGTTACGCGGTAGCGGCATACAATGAGCAGTTCTTC
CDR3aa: CASSYAVAAYNEQFF

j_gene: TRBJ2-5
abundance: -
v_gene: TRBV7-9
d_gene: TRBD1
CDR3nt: TGTGCCAGCAGTCCGCCAGGGACAGGGTATCAGGAGACCCAGTACTTC
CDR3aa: CASSPPGTGYQETQYF

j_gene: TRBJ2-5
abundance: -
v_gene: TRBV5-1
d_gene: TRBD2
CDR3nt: TGCGCCAGCAGCTTTACTAGCGGTCCTGGGGAGACCCAGTACTTC
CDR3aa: CASSFTSGPGETQYF

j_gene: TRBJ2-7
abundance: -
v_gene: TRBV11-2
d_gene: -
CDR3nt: TGTGCCAGCAGCTTAGTCCCTAGCGGAGGGGGGGACTACGAGCAGTACTTC
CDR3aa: CASSLVPSGGGDYEQYF

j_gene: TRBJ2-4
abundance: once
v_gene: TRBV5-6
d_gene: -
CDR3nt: TGTGCCAGCAGCTTAAGGTTGGGGAGAGCCAAAAACATTCAGTACTTC
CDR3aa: CASSLRLGRAKNIQYF

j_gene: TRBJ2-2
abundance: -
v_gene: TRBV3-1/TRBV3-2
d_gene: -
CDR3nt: TGTGCCAGCAGCCAAGTCCCTCGGACCGGGGAGCTGTTTTTT
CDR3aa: CASSQVPRTGELFF

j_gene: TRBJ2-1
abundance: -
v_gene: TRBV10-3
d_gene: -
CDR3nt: TGTGCCATCAGTGGGGGGTACCGGGACTGGATCAATGAGCAGTTCTTC
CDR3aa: CAISGGYRDWINEQFF

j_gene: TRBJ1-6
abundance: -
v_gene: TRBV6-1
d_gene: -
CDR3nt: TGTGCCAGCAGTGAAGCGAACAGGGAATCACCCCTCCACTTT
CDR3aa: CASSEANRESPLHF

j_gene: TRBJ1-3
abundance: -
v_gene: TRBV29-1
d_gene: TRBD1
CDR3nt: TGCAGCGTTGTTTTGGACAGGCGATCCTTAACTGGAAACACCATATATTTT
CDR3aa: CSVVLDRRSLTGNTIYF

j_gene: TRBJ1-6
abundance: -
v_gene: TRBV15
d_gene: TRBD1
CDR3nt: TGTGCCACCTCAAACTTCAGAGGGGGCACTTCACCCCTCCACTTT
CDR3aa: CATSNFRGGTSPLHF

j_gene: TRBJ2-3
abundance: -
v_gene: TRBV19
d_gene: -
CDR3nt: TGTGCCAGTAGGGGCCCCGGGACTACAGATACGCAGTATTTT
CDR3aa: CASRGPGTTDTQYF

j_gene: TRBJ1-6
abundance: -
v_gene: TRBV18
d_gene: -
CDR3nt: TGTGCCAGCTCACCGCCTGACAGATATTCACCCCTCCACTTT
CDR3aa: CASSPPDRYSPLHF

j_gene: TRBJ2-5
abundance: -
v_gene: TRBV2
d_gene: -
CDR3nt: TGTGCCAGCAGTGTCGAGAACGGGGGTGAGACCCAGTACTTC
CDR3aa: CASSVENGGETQYF

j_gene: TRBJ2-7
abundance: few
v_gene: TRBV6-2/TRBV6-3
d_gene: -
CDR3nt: TGTGCCAGCAGTTACACCCCTTGGCGGGAGCAGTACTTC
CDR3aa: CASSYTPWREQYF

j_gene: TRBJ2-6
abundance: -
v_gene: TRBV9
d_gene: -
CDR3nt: TGTGCCAGCAGCGTGAGAGGGGCCAACGTCCTGACTTTC
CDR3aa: CASSVRGANVLTF

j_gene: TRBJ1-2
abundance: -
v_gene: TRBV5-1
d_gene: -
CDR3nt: TGCGCCAGCAGCCCAGATGGACAGCCGAACTATGGCTACACCTTC
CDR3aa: CASSPDGQPNYGYTF

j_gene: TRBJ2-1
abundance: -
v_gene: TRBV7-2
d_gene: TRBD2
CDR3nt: TGTGCCAGCAGCTTAGTTAGCGGGGGGGCAAATGAGCAGTTCTTC
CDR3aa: CASSLVSGGANEQFF

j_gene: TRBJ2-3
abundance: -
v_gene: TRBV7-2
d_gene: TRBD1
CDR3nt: TGTGCCAGCAGCTTAGCGCTACAGGGGACCGATACGCAGTATTTT
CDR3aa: CASSLALQGTDTQYF

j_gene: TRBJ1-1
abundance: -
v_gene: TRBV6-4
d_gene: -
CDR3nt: TGTGCCAGCCGAAGGGAGGATTTGGACACTGAAGCTTTCTTT
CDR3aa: CASRREDLDTEAFF